This passage covers 14 T cell receptor beta chains from one sample sequenced in a study of T cells in Graves' hyperthyroidism and ophthalmopathy. RNA transcripts gave rise to amplified TCR beta CDR3 regions. The HTBI primer set served for first-round RT-PCR of the TCR CDR3. TCRdb passed the multiplex PCR reads through MiXCR, listing each CDR3 protein once. The sample yields hundreds of thousands of distinct CDR3 sequences, 14% to 15% seen once. Sample: blood. The receptors originated from a woman aged 40-49 years with Graves' ophthalmopathy.

At least ten counts were recorded for this clonotype. The J gene is TRBJ2-7, the V gene TRBV28; 10 nucleotides agree with TRBD2. The trim removed 2 bases at V and 2 bases at J, leaving 6 bases unmatched. Looked up from germline, CDR1 is MDHEN and CDR2 is SYDVKM. This CDR3 contains 16 residues. This chain's CDR3 is CASSLPLAGGTYEQYF. The CDR3 nucleotides are TGTGCCAGCAGTTTACCGTTAGCGGGAGGAACCTACGAGCAGTACTTC.

The gene calls are TRBV29-1 and TRBJ2-5, with D perhaps matching TRBD2 (5 bases). Per the germline V gene, CDR1 is SQVTM and CDR2 is ANQGSEA. V lost 7 bases and J 5 bases, leaving 14 bases between the germline ends. This CDR3 is 12 amino acids long. The CDR3 spells CSAVEDSETQYF. CDR3 nucleotides: TGCAGCGCCGTGGAGGATTCCGAGACCCAGTACTTC.

At least ten counts were recorded for this clonotype. The rearrangement links TRBV4-2 to TRBJ1-2; possibly TRBD1 for D (5 bases). The CDR3 has 16 residues. The germline gives CDR1 LGHNA, CDR2 YNFKEQ. Trimming left V 0 bases short and J 5 bases short, with 16 bases between. CDR3 in amino acids: CASSQDGSAGLYGYTF. CDR3 nucleotide sequence: TGTGCCAGCAGCCAAGATGGTTCCGCAGGGCTTTATGGCTACACCTTC.

The chain uses TRBV3-1 and TRBJ2-7; 14 positions agree with TRBD2. Germline loops: CDR1 LGHDT, CDR2 YNNKEL (reference sequence). CDR3 length equals 15 residues. V shed 3 bases and J 5 bases; nucleotides not matched to a gene: 3. The CDR3: CASSQGLAGANEQYF. The CDR3 coding sequence is TGTGCCAGCAGCCAGGGACTAGCGGGAGCAAACGAGCAGTACTTC.

Only a few counts were recorded for this clonotype. A read error is possible here, since a much larger clone lies one base away. DNA for the CDR3: TGCGCCAGCAGCTTGGAACCCTGCACTGAAGCTTTCTTT. The encoded protein is CASSLEPCTEAFF. The chain carries TRBV5-1 and TRBJ1-1; D not certain. Germline-derived CDR1 and CDR2 are SGHRS and YFSETQ. The V end was cut by 0 bases, the J end by 4 bases, with 7 bases between. The CDR3 extends over 13 amino acids.

This clonotype has only a few counts. The J gene is TRBJ2-7, the V gene TRBV7-2; 7 nucleotides match TRBD2. V lost 2 bases, J lost 2 bases, and 6 bases stayed unmatched. CDR3 length equals 15 residues. The germline V gene has CDR1 SGHTA and CDR2 FQGNSA. The chain's CDR3 is CASSLWGGSPYEQYF. The DNA of the CDR3 is TGTGCCAGCAGCTTATGGGGCGGGAGCCCCTACGAGCAGTACTTC.

This clonotype was detected many times. The rearrangement uses TRBV27 and TRBJ1-2; D is ambiguous. The CDR3 spans 11 residues. Germline lookup yields CDR1 MNHEY and CDR2 SMNVEV (reference sequence). V lost 8 bases and J lost 8, with 12 bases in between. CDR3 residues: CASSDYVGYTF. The CDR3 coding sequence is TGTGCCAGCTCAGACTACGTCGGCTACACCTTC.

The chain combines TRBV20-1 with TRBJ2-7; 10 bases agree with TRBD2. There are 13 residues in the CDR3. The germline V gene has CDR1 DFQATT and CDR2 SNEGSKA (reference sequence). V was pared by 6 bases and J by 3 bases, with 5 bases of the junction left unmatched. CDR3 sequence (DNA): TGCAGTGCGAGCGGGAGGGGGGTCTACGAGCAGTACTTC. This codes for CSASGRGVYEQYF.

The table lists this clonotype with many counts. The gene calls are TRBV6-2 or TRBV6-3 and TRBJ1-5; D is ambiguous. This CDR3 is built from 13 residues. Germline V lookup: CDR1 MNHEY, CDR2 SVGEGT. Trimming pared 8 bases from V and 4 bases from J, leaving 12 bases between. In nucleotides, the CDR3 is TGTGCCAGCGCTAGTCAGCTTAATCAGCCCCAGCATTTT. Translated: CASASQLNQPQHF.

This clonotype turned up a few times. The chain is built from TRBV14 and TRBJ1-1; D gene ambiguous. The ends were cut back, 2 bases at V and 1 base at J, with 5 bases in the middle. This CDR3 has 13 amino acids. Germline CDR1 is SGHDN and CDR2 is FVKESK. CDR3: CASSQNPNTEAFF. CDR3 nucleotide sequence: TGTGCCAGCAGCCAAAACCCGAACACTGAAGCTTTCTTT.

The J gene is TRBJ2-5, the V gene TRBV9; tentatively, D is TRBD1 (6 bases). Trimming stripped 7 bases from V and 0 bases from J, with 16 bases between. The CDR3 is 15 amino acids. Per the germline V gene, CDR1 is SGDLS and CDR2 is YYNGEE. For the CDR3, the DNA is TGTGCCAGCGGGGTGGGGACACCGAACCAAGAGACCCAGTACTTC. This sequence encodes CASGVGTPNQETQYF. The whole variable domain, remainder taken from reference TRBV9 and TRBJ2-5, is DSGVTQTPKHLITATGQRVTLRCSPRSGDLSVYWYQQSLDQGLQFLIQYYNGEERAKGNILERFSAQQFPDLHSELNLSSLELGDSALYFCASGVGTPNQETQYFGPGTRLLVL.

This clonotype was counted ten times or more. The chain has TRBV28 and TRBJ2-5; 8 nucleotides match TRBD2. Looked up from germline, CDR1 is MDHEN and CDR2 is SYDVKM. This CDR3 region has 15 residues. Trimming removed 3 bases from V and 6 bases from J; junction bases left unmatched: 9. The CDR3 loop is CASSFRLAGRQTQYF. CDR3 bases: TGTGCCAGCAGTTTTCGGTTAGCGGGAAGACAGACCCAGTACTTC.

At least ten counts were recorded for this clonotype. The rearrangement uses TRBV15 and TRBJ2-5; no firm D call. Looked up from germline, CDR1 is LNHNV and CDR2 is YYDKDF (reference sequence). The CDR3 contains 15 residues. V gave up 0 bases and J gave up 2 bases, with 10 bases separating them. The CDR3 region has the DNA TGTGCCACCAGCAGAGACCGAGGCCAACAAGAGACCCAGTACTTC. Its protein is CATSRDRGQQETQYF.

This clonotype was observed at least ten times. The chain is built from TRBV20-1 and TRBJ2-2; D possibly corresponds to TRBD1 (5 bases). This CDR3 spans 15 amino acids. CDR1 is DFQATT, CDR2 SNEGSKA, per germline (reference sequence). Trimming left V 6 bases short and J 3 bases short, with 17 bases between. CDR3 loop: CSATRQLGHTGELFF. The DNA for the CDR3 is TGCAGTGCGACGAGACAGTTAGGTCACACCGGGGAGCTGTTTTTT.